The text below deals with one T cell receptor (beta chain). The sample carries other DNA sequences with the same CDR3. The data derive from a study of blood T cell repertoires in COVID-19. From germline, CDR1 is SGHRS and CDR2 YFSETQ. V lost 0 bases and J lost 5, with 8 bases in between. This CDR3 contains 14 residues. Some clones are missing from TCRdb's copy, which holds only in-frame ones; the method was immunoSEQ multiplex PCR. Of under 350,000 clones in the sample, roughly nine tenths are singletons; the top ten hold around 1.9%. Material for sequencing was peripheral blood. The sequence was collected from a woman younger than 45 with COVID-19, enrolled during active disease. The chain carries TRBV5-1 and TRBJ2-2; D gene unclear. The CDR3: CASSLGQATGELFF. The CDR3 bases are TGCGCCAGCAGCTTGGGGCAGGCAACCGGGGAGCTGTTTTTT. Using reference TRBV5-1 and TRBJ2-2 for the parts outside the CDR3, the full variable domain is KAGVTQTPRYLIKTRGQQVTLSCSPISGHRSVSWYQQTPGQGLQFLFEYFSETQRNKGNFPGRFSGRQFSNSRSEMNVSTLELGDSALYLCASSLGQATGELFFGEGSRLTVL.